These 31 T cell receptor delta chains share one sample of origin, sequenced in a study of gamma-delta chains in newborns, infants, children. TCRdb applied CATT to the reads for clone calling. The top ten hold 24% of the sample, which has approximately 1,400 delta-chain clones, around 1.1% seen once. The sequencing sample was made of blood. The origin of the receptors is a child in good health.

In regard to this clone: A far larger clone is one base from this, pointing to a likely read error. The rearrangement links TRDV2 to TRDJ1; D perhaps matches TRDD3 (6 bases). CDR1 and CDR2 from the germline V gene are GEAIGNYY and EKD. This CDR3 is 17 amino acids long. The CDR3 loop reads CACGTVPGGPYTDKLIF. In DNA form, the CDR3 reads TGTGCCTGTGGCACCGTACCCGGGGGACCTTACACCGATAAACTCATCTTT.

This clone ranks as large. Additional DNA sequences in this sample encode the identical CDR3. This chain uses TRDV1 with TRDJ1; TRDD3 is a possible D gene (5 bases). Germline V gives CDR1 TSWWSYY, CDR2 QGS. V gave up 2 bases and J gave up 0 bases, with 13 bases separating them. The length of the CDR3 is 16 residues. The chain's CDR3 is CALGEGFGAYTDKLIF. Here the CDR3 DNA reads TGTGCTCTTGGGGAAGGATTTGGGGCCTACACCGATAAACTCATCTTT.

About this clone: A far larger clone is one nucleotide away, so this likely arose from a read error. Within the sample, other DNA sequences also encode this same CDR3. The CDR3 DNA is TGCGCCTGTGACCGGTTGGGGGCCCCGACCGATAAACTCATCTTT. Its translation is CACDRLGAPTDKLIF. The chain joins TRDV2 to TRDJ1; possible D gene TRDD3, 6 bases. Germline V gives CDR1 GEAIGNYY, CDR2 EKD. This CDR3 comprises 15 residues.

Turning to this clone: Given a much more abundant clone one base away, this may be a read error. The chain couples TRDV1 to TRDJ1; 10 bases are a match to TRDD3. Looked up from germline, CDR1 is TSWWSYY and CDR2 is QGS. This CDR3 contains 18 residues. CDR3 nucleotide sequence: TGTGCTCTTGGGGAATGGGGCAACTGGGGGATTTACACCAATAAACTCATCTTT. Its translation: CALGEWGNWGIYTNKLIF.

Concerning this clone itself: Given a much more abundant clone one base away, this may be a read error. This sample includes further DNA sequences coding for the same CDR3. V usage is TRDV2 and J usage is TRDJ1, with 8 positions matching TRDD3. Unmatched junction bases numbered 19, after V lost 2 bases and J lost 0 bases. Per germline, CDR1 GEAIGNYY and CDR2 EKD. CDR3 length: 20 residues. The CDR3 DNA sequence: TGTGCCTGTGACATCCTATCTTCCGAACCCATACTGGGGGACACCGATAAACTCATCTTT. This codes for CACDILSSEPILGDTDKLIF.

With respect to this clone: A far larger clone is one base from this, pointing to a likely read error. The sample has other DNA sequences that encode this CDR3 too. This rearrangement joins TRDV2 to TRDJ1; 7 bases line up with TRDD3. Germline V gene sequence: CDR1 GEAIGNYY, CDR2 EKD. This CDR3 has 16 residues. CDR3 sequence reads: CACDTVGDKLPDKLIF. In DNA form, the CDR3 reads TGCGCCTGTGACACCGTTGGGGATAAGCTCCCCGATAAACTCATCTTT.

This clone was counted a few times. The chain employs TRDV2 and TRDJ1; 7 bases match TRDD3. This CDR3 has 21 residues. V dropped 0 bases and J dropped 2; count of bases not matched to a gene: 23. Germline V gene lookup returns CDR1 GEAIGNYY and CDR2 EKD. CDR3 sequence reads: CACDTVNLPGDIDATTDKLIF. The DNA for the CDR3 is TGTGCCTGTGACACCGTCAACCTACCAGGGGATATTGACGCTACTACCGATAAACTCATCTTT.

About this clone itself: Since a far larger clone is one base different, this is likely a read error. Other DNA variants within this sample encode the same CDR3. In DNA, the CDR3 is TGTGCTCTTGGGGAAGGATTTGGGGCCTACACCGATAAACTCATCTTC. This translates into CALGEGFGAYTDKLIF. J is TRDJ1 and V is TRDV1; D may correspond to TRDD2 or TRDD3 (5 bases each). The germline V gene has CDR1 TSWWSYY and CDR2 QGS. This CDR3 comprises 16 residues.

In its sample, this clone was seen a few times. TCRdb assigns this DNA the protein of a much larger clone, which departs from its translation at residue 6; this likely reflects a read error, and the protein shown comes from translating the DNA. This chain links TRDV2 with TRDJ1; TRDD3 matches 11 bases. Per the germline V gene, CDR1 is GEAIGNYY and CDR2 is EKD. The CDR3 loop spans 19 amino acids. Trimming cost V 3 bases and J 0 bases; bases outside gene matches: 14. The CDR3 region is CACDLARLGDTSYTDKLIF. CDR3 in DNA: TGTGCCTGTGACCTCGCACGGCTGGGGGATACTTCGTACACCGATAAACTCATCTTT.

Comment on this clone: This could be a read error, since a much larger clone is one nucleotide away. The chain has TRDV2 and TRDJ1; 13 nucleotides agree with TRDD3. The germline V gene has CDR1 GEAIGNYY and CDR2 EKD. This CDR3 contains 29 residues. Germline trimming cut 3 bases from V and 1 base from J; bases unmatched to any gene: 43. The CDR3: CACDAVNSGQTYRGLLGDTTLGGTDKLIF. For the CDR3, the DNA is TGTGCCTGTGACGCTGTCAACTCCGGGCAAACCTACCGTGGGTTACTGGGGGATACGACCCTGGGTGGCACCGATAAACTCATCTTT.

With regard to this clone: The translation of this DNA and the TCRdb protein of a much larger clone differ at residue 6, probably owing to a read error; the protein shown here is translated from the DNA. The CDR3 spells CACDAPLGDTFDKLIF. The DNA of the CDR3 is TGTGCCTGTGACGCTCCACTGGGGGATACGTTCGATAAACTCATCTTT. The chain joins TRDV2 to TRDJ1, with 13 bases matching TRDD3. Unmatched junction bases numbered 7, after V lost 3 bases and J lost 4 bases. Germline V gives CDR1 GEAIGNYY, CDR2 EKD. The CDR3 sequence is 16 residues long.

This clone was counted only a few times. A read error is the likely source, as a far larger clone sits one nucleotide away. Other DNA variants within this sample encode the same CDR3. The chain links TRDV2 to TRDJ1; 8 positions agree with TRDD3. There are 14 residues in the CDR3. The germline CDR1 and CDR2 sequences are GEAIGNYY and EKD. The CDR3 protein is CACDLLGDHLKLIF. The CDR3 nucleotides read TGTGCTTGTGACCTTCTGGGGGACCATCTAAAACTCATCTTT.

This clone was observed a handful of times. The mismatch at residue 5 between this DNA's translation and the TCRdb protein of a much larger clone likely reflects a read error; the protein shown is translated from the DNA. The chain carries TRDV2 and TRDJ1; 10 bases line up with TRDD3. Germline V lookup: CDR1 GEAIGNYY, CDR2 EKD. CDR3 length equals 19 residues. After removal of 3 bases from V and 8 bases from J, the junction contained 23 bases not matched to a gene. The CDR3: CACDALPTTPGDTMGKLIF. The CDR3 region has the DNA TGTGCCTGTGACGCACTTCCTACGACTCCGGGGGATACGATGGGGAAACTCATCTTT.

This clone was seen a few times. A far larger clone is only one base removed, so a read error is likely. Other DNA variants within this sample encode the same CDR3. The chain recombines TRDV1 with TRDJ1; TRDD3 aligns across 10 bases. Germline CDR1 reads TSWWSYY; CDR2 reads QGS. The CDR3 is made up of 20 amino acids. Trimming cost V 1 base and J 0 bases; bases outside gene matches: 14. The CDR3 is CALGERDRGIRFRYTDKLIF. Written as DNA, the CDR3 is TGTGCTCTTGGGGAACGGGACAGGGGGATACGTTTTCGGTACACCGATAAACTCATCTTT.

There are a few counts of this clone. The TCRdb protein comes from a much larger clone and disagrees with this DNA's translation at residue 4, likely due to a read error; the protein given here is derived from the DNA. Other DNA sequences in this sample translate to the same CDR3. The gene calls are TRDV2 and TRDJ1; the match to TRDD3 covers 7 bases. V lost 5 bases and J lost 0; bases outside the gene matches: 23. In germline, CDR1 is GEAIGNYY, CDR2 EKD. The CDR3 covers 20 residues. CDR3 bases: TGTGCCTGTGGCACTCTGCTGGTACTGGGGACCTCGAAGTACACCGATAAACTCATCTTT. Translating gives CACGTLLVLGTSKYTDKLIF.

On this clone: The TCRdb protein comes from a much larger clone and disagrees with this DNA's translation at residue 12, likely due to a read error; the protein given here is derived from the DNA. This chain connects TRDV2 to TRDJ3, with D perhaps matching TRDD3 (6 bases). V lost 1 base and J lost 2, with 20 bases in between. The CDR3 consists of 20 residues. Germline loops: CDR1 GEAIGNYY, CDR2 EKD. The CDR3 DNA follows: TGTGCCTGTGACACGGGCTGGGGTATATCGAGCCCCTGGGACACCCGACAGATGTTTTTC. This sequence encodes CACDTGWGISSPWDTRQMFF.

This clone has a handful of counts. For this DNA, TCRdb reports the protein of a much larger clone, which diverges at residue 18, most likely from a read error; the protein presented here is translated directly from the DNA. V usage is TRDV2 and J usage is TRDJ1; 10 bases align to TRDD3. CDR3 length: 19 amino acids. Looked up from germline, CDR1 is GEAIGNYY and CDR2 is EKD. Here the CDR3 DNA reads TGTGCCTGTGACACACTTCCTACGACTCCGGGGGATACGATGGGGAAACTCACCTTT. Translating it yields CACDTLPTTPGDTMGKLTF.

This clone has only a few counts. TCRdb lists the protein of a much larger clone for this DNA, which differs at residue 7, so this is likely a read error; the protein given here is translated from the DNA itself. V and J are TRDV2 and TRDJ1, with TRDD3 identical over 12 bases. V gave up 2 bases and J gave up 5 bases; unmatched junction bases: 11. This CDR3 is built from 17 residues. CDR1 and CDR2 from the germline V gene are GEAIGNYY and EKD. The CDR3 DNA sequence: TGTGCCTGTGACATCCTCAAGCTGGGGGATACGCAGGATAAACTCATCTTT. Encoded protein: CACDILKLGDTQDKLIF.

This clone showed up just a few times. This chain joins TRDV2 and TRDJ1; 9 nucleotides line up with TRDD3. Trimming removed 3 bases from V and 4 bases from J; junction bases left unmatched: 14. Germline CDR1 GEAIGNYY, CDR2 EKD. This CDR3 has 17 residues. The CDR3 region has the DNA TGTGCCTGTGACTCACTGGGGGACGGAGTAAGAGGCGATAAACTCATCTTT. It translates to CACDSLGDGVRGDKLIF.

This clone was seen only a few times. This likely came from a read error, as a far larger clone is one base away. Within the sample, other DNA sequences also encode this same CDR3. The chain joins TRDV2 to TRDJ1, with 12 bases lining up with TRDD3. The CDR3 spans 17 residues. The junction had 11 bases not matched to a gene; V was cut back by 7 bases and J by 0 bases. Germline CDR1 is GEAIGNYY and CDR2 is EKD. The CDR3 DNA is TGTGCCTGCGACTCGTTACTGGGGGATACCGACACCGATAAACTCATCTTT. Translation gives CACDSLLGDTDTDKLIF.

Details on this clone: One end of the junction varies from germline; a read error may be responsible. The V and J genes are TRDV2 and TRDJ1, with 7 positions matching TRDD3. TCRdb offers no J gene call, so here the DNA was matched to germline to obtain one. CDR3 length: 16 amino acids. Germline loops: CDR1 GEAIGNYY, CDR2 EKD. As DNA, the CDR3 is TGTGCCTGCGACACCGTGGGGATAAAAAGCACCGATAAACTCATCTTT. Its protein product is CACDTVGIKSTDKLIF.

Regarding this clone: The protein in TCRdb stems from a much larger clone and differs at residue 9 from this DNA's translation, likely a read error; here the protein is translated from the DNA. The J gene is TRDJ1, the V gene TRDV2, with 8 bases fitting TRDD3. The CDR3 length is 15 residues. J was trimmed by 1 base and V by 3 bases; bases with no gene match: 6. The germline V gene has CDR1 GEAIGNYY and CDR2 EKD. The CDR3 protein is CACDALGASTDKLIF. The CDR3 DNA reads as TGTGCCTGTGACGCACTGGGGGCTAGCACCGATAAACTCATCTTT.

By share of the sample, this clone is medium-sized (0.01 to 0.1%). CDR3 sequence reads: CALGDLVRVTGGYKLIF. The CDR3 nucleotides are TGTGCTCTTGGGGACCTCGTGAGGGTTACTGGGGGATATAAACTCATCTTT. J is TRDJ1 and V is TRDV1; 10 nucleotides match TRDD3. V was pared by 3 bases and J by 6 bases, with 13 bases of the junction left unmatched. CDR1 TSWWSYY and CDR2 QGS come from the germline V gene. The CDR3 runs 17 residues.

About this clone: Given a far larger clone just one base away, this is likely a sequencing read error. Other DNA sequences in the sample encode the same CDR3. This chain links TRDV2 with TRDJ1, with TRDD3 matching 12 bases. CDR1 and CDR2 (germline): GEAIGNYY, EKD. The CDR3 spans 16 residues. This CDR3 is CACDLLGDTLDDKLIF. CDR3 nucleotide sequence: TGTGCTTGTGACCTCCTGGGGGATACGCTTGACGATAAACTCATCTTT.

This clone has more than one count but fewer than ten. This DNA's translation differs at residue 6 from TCRdb's protein, which comes from a much larger clone; a read error is likely, and the protein shown is translated from the DNA. The chain employs TRDV2 and TRDJ1; 10 bases are shared with TRDD3. Germline assignment: CDR1 GEAIGNYY and CDR2 EKD. The CDR3 has 16 residues. Trimming removed 3 bases from V and 4 bases from J; junction bases left unmatched: 10. CDR3 sequence: CACDLPGDTLDDKLIF. DNA for the CDR3: TGTGCCTGTGACCTCCCGGGGGATACGCTTGACGATAAACTCATCTTT.

This clone was counted between two and nine times. The amino acid sequence in TCRdb belongs to a much larger clone and departs from this DNA's translation at residue 3, likely a sequencing read error; the sequence shown is translated from the DNA. The V call is TRDV2, the J call TRDJ1; 9 positions agree with TRDD3. The CDR3 has 19 residues. Germline V CDR1 and CDR2: GEAIGNYY, EKD. CDR3 in amino acids: CASDTLTGGATSATDKLIF. DNA of the CDR3: TGTGCCAGTGACACTCTGACTGGGGGAGCCACGTCCGCCACCGATAAACTCATCTTT.

As to this clone: This probably arose from a read error, given a far larger clone one base away. The same CDR3 is also encoded by other DNA sequences in this sample. The chain is built from TRDV2 and TRDJ1; no clear D gene. V was clipped by 0 bases and J by 0 bases, with 13 bases between them. The germline V gene encodes CDR1 GEAIGNYY and CDR2 EKD. The CDR3 is 16 residues long. CDR3 in amino acids: CACDTLTGAYTDKLIF. CDR3 bases: TGTGCCTGTGACACCCTTACCGGGGCCTACACCGATAAACTCATCTTT.

As regards this clone: A far more abundant clone sits one base away, making this likely a read error. V usage is TRDV1 and J usage is TRDJ1; no clear D. This CDR3 is built from 13 residues. V lost 8 bases, J lost 6 bases, and 16 bases lay in between. Germline V gene lookup returns CDR1 TSWWSYY and CDR2 QGS. The CDR3 spells CALRVPPAHKLIF. In DNA, the CDR3 is TGTGCTCTTAGGGTACCTCCCGCTCATAAACTCATCTTT.

Note on this clone: For this DNA, TCRdb reports the protein of a much larger clone, which diverges at residue 13, most likely from a read error; the protein presented here is translated directly from the DNA. This chain joins TRDV2 and TRDJ1, with 7 nucleotides matching TRDD3. Germline lookup yields CDR1 GEAIGNYY and CDR2 EKD. This CDR3 comprises 17 residues. The V segment lost 0 bases and the J segment 11 bases; nucleotides outside the gene matches: 20. DNA for the CDR3: TGTGCCTGTGACACCGTGAGCGTGGGGGACTACCGCCCAGGCCTCATCTTT. Its translation: CACDTVSVGDYRPGLIF.

Judged by abundance, this clone is large. The chain links TRDV2 to TRDJ1, with TRDD3 identical over 7 bases. With 0 bases clipped from V and 0 bases from J, the junction kept 12 bases outside the gene matches. The CDR3 covers 18 residues. Germline lookup yields CDR1 GEAIGNYY and CDR2 EKD. The CDR3: CACDTVSGGPLHTDKLIF. CDR3 nucleotide sequence: TGTGCCTGTGACACCGTATCTGGGGGGCCACTACACACCGATAAACTCATCTTT.

Notes on this clone: A read error is likely here: a far larger clone is one base away. The sample holds other DNA sequences that translate to the same CDR3. The chain employs TRDV2 and TRDJ3, with 7 bases that match TRDD3. The CDR3 totals 19 residues. Germline assignment: CDR1 GEAIGNYY and CDR2 EKD. Unmatched junction bases numbered 9, after V lost 0 bases and J lost 2 bases. This chain's CDR3 is CACDTVLGGQTWDTRQMFF. The CDR3 DNA reads TGTGCCTGTGACACCGTGCTGGGGGGTCAGACCTGGGACACCCGACAGATGTTTTTC.